The following is a T cell receptor (beta chain) sequence with its context. The ends lost 3 bases at V and 8 bases at J; junction bases unmatched: 4. The CDR3 totals 13 residues. Germline V CDR1 and CDR2: KGHSH, LQKENI. The protocol was immunoSEQ multiplex PCR, while the TCRdb copy is restricted to in-frame clones and leaves out a portion. The sample holds under 85,000 clones, around 90% seen once. This specimen comes from a study of T cell changes during pregnancy in multiple sclerosis. This receptor was taken from a female donor in good health, enrolled as a control in a pregnancy study. The sample here was peripheral blood, taken in the third trimester of pregnancy. The V and J genes are TRBV18 and TRBJ2-1; 7 positions agree with TRBD2. The CDR3 loop reads CASSPGGKDEQFF. The CDR3, as DNA: TGTGCCAGCTCACCGGGGGGGAAGGATGAGCAGTTCTTC.